The present T cell receptor beta chain was sequenced within a study of control samples from healthy donors and cancer patients. Germline V lookup: CDR1 SGDLS, CDR2 YYNGEE. This CDR3 is 13 amino acids long. After removal of 4 bases from V and 5 bases from J, the junction contained 3 bases not matched to a gene. Some clones are missing from TCRdb's copy, which holds only in-frame ones; the method was immunoSEQ multiplex PCR. This sample has about 94,000 clones; about nine tenths occur once, and the top ten carry less than 4.5%. The chain recombines TRBV9 with TRBJ2-3; 8 nucleotides align to TRBD2. The receptor was isolated from a woman younger than 30 in good health. The sequencing sample was made of blood. In DNA form, the CDR3 reads TGTGCCAGCAGCATCGGGGGGGAAGATACGCAGTATTTT. Its translation: CASSIGGEDTQYF.